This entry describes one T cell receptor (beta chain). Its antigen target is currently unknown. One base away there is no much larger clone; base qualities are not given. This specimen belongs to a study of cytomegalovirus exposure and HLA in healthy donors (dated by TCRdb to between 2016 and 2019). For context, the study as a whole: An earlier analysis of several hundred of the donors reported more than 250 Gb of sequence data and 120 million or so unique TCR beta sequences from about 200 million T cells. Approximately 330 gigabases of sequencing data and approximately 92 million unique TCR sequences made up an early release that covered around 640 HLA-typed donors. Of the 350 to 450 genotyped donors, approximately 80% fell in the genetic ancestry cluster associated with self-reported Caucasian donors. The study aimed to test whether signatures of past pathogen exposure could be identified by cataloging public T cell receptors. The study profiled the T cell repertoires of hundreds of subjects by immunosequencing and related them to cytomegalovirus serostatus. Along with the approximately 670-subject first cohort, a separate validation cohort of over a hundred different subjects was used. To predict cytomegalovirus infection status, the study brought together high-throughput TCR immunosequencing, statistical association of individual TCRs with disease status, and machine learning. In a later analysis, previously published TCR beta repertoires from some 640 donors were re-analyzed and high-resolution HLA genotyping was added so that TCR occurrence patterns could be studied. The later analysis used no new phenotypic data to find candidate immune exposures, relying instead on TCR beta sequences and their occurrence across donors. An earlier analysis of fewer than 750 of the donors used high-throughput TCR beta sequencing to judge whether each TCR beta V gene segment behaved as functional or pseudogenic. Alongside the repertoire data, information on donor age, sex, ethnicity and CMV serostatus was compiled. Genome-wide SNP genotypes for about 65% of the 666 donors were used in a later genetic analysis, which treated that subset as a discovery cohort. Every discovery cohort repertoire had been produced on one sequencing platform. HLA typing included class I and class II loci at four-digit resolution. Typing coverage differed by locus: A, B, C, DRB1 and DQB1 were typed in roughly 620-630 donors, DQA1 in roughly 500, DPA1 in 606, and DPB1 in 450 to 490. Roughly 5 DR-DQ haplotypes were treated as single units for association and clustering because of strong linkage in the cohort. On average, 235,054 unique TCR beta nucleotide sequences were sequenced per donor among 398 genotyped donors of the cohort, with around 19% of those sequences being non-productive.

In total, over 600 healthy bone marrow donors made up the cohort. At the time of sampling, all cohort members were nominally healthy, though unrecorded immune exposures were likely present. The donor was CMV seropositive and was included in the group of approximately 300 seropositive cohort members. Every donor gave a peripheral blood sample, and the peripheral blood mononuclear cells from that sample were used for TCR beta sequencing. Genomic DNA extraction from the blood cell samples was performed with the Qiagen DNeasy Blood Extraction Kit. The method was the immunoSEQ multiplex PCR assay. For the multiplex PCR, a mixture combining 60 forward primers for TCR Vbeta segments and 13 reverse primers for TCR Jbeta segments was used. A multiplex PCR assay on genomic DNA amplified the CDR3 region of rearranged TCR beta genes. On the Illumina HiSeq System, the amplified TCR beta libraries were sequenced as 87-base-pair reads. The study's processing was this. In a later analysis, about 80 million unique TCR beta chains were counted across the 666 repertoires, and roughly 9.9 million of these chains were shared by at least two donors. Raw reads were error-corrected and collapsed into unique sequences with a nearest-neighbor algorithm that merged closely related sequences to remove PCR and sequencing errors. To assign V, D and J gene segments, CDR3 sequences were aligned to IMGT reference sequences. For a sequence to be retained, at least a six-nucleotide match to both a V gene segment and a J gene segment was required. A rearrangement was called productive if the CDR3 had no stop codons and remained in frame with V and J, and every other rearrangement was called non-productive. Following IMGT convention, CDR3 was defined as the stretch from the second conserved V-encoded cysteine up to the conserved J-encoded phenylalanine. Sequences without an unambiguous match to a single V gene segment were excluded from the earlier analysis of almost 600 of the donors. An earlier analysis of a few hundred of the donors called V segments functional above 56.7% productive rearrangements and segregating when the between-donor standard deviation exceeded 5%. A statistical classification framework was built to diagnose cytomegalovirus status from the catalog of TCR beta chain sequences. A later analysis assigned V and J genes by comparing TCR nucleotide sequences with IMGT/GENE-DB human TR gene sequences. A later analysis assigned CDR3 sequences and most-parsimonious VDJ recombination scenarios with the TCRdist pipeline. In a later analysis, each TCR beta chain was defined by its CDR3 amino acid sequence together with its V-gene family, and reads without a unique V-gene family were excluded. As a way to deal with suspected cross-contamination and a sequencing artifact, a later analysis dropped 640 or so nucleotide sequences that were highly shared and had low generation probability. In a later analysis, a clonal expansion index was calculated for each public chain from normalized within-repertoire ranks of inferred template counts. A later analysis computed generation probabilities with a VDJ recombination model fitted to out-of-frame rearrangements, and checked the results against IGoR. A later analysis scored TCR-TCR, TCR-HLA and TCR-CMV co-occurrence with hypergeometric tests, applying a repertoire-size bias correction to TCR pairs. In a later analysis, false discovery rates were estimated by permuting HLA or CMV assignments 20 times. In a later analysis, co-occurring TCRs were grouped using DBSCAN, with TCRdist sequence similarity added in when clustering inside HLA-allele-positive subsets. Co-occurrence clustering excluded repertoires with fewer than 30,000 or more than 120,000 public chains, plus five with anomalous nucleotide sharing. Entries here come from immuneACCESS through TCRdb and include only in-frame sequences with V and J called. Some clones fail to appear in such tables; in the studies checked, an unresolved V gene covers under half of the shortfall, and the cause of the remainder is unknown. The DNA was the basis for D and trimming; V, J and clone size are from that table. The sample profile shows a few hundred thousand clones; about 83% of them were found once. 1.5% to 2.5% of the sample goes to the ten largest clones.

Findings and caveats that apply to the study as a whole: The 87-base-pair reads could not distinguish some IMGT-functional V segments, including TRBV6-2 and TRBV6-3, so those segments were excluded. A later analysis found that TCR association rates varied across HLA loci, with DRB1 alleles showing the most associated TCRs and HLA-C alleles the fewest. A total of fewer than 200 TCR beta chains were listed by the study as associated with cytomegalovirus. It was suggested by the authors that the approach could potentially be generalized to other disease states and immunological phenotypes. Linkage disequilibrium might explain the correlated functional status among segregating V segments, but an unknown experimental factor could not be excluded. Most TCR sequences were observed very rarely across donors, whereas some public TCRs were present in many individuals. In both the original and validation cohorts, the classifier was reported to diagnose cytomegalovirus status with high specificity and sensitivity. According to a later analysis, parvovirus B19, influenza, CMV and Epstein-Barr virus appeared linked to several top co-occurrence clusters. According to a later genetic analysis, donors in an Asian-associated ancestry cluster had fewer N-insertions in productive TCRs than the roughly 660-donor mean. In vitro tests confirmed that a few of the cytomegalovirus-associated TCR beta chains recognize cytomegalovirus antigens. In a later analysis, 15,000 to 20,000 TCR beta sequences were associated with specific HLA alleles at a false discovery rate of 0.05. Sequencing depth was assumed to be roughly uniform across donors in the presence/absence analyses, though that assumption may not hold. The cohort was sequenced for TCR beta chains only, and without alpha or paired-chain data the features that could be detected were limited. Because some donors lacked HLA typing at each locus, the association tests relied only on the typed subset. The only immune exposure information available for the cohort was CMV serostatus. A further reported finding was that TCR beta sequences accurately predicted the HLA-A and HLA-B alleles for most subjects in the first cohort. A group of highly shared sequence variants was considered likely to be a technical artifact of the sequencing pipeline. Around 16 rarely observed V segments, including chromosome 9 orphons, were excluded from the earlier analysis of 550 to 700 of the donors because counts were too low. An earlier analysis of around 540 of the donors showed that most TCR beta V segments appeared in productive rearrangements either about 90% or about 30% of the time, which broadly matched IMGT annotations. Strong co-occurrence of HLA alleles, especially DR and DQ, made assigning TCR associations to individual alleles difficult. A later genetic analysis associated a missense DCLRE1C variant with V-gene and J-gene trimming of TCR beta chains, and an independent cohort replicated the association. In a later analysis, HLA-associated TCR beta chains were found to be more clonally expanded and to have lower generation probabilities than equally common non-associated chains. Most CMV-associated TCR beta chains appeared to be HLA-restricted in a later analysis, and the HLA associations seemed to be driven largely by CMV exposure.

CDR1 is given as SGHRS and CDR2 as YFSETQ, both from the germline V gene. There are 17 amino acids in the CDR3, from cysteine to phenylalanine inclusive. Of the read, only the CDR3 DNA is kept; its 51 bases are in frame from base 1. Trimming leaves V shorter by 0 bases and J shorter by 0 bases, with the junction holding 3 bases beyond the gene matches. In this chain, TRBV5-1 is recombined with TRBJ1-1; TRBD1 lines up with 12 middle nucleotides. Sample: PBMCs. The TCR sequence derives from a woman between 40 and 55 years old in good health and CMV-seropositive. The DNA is TGCGCCAGCAGCTTGGTTGGGACAGGGGGCATGAACACTGAAGCTTTCTTT. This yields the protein CASSLVGTGGMNTEAFF.